This entry is about one T cell receptor (beta chain). With 6 bases removed from V and 4 bases from J, the gap between germline ends came to 12 bases. Per germline, CDR1 KGHSH and CDR2 LQKENI. The CDR3 totals 13 residues. The sample originates from a study of blood T cell repertoires in COVID-19. Study information: T cells, B-cell-depleted T cells, or PBMCs provided the cDNA or gDNA that served as material.

Authors' analysis steps: The authors estimated nucleated cell counts from reference gene primer amplification. Sequencing used immunoSEQ multiplex PCR; TCRdb keeps in-frame clones, though not all of them. V, J and clone size reflect that table, while D and trimming were determined from the DNA. The repertoire holds 84,000 or so clones, with approximately 78% as singletons. The sequence was obtained from a human donor in a cohort sampled during active COVID-19. The V call is TRBV18, the J call TRBJ1-1, with D unresolved. The sequenced sample consisted of peripheral blood. Here the CDR3 DNA reads TGTGCCAGCTCTAAGAACTGGAGCACTGAAGCTTTCTTT. It translates to CASSKNWSTEAFF.